Below, 11 T cell receptor beta chains from the same sample are listed, as sequenced in a study of cytomegalovirus exposure and HLA in healthy donors. PCR primers comprised 60 Vbeta and 13 Jbeta primers. Sequencing used immunoSEQ multiplex PCR; TCRdb keeps in-frame clones, though not all of them. This table has 200,000 to 250,000 clones, 70% to 85% appearing once. Sequenced: PBMCs. The source of these receptors is a woman between 40 and 50 years old in good health and CMV-seronegative.

The chain is built from TRBV30 and TRBJ2-7; TRBD1 aligns across 7 bases. Germline V gives CDR1 GTSNPN, CDR2 SVGIG (reference sequence). The CDR3 runs to 13 residues. V lost 5 bases, J lost 5 bases, and 9 bases stayed unmatched. CDR3 protein: CAWDTGDFHEQYF. The DNA for the CDR3 is TGTGCCTGGGATACAGGGGATTTCCACGAGCAGTACTTC.

This clone has more than one count but fewer than ten. This rearrangement joins TRBV4-3 to TRBJ1-6; 7 bases are a match to TRBD1. The CDR3 totals 15 residues. The germline V gene encodes CDR1 LGHNA and CDR2 YSLEER. Trimming cost V 3 bases and J 10 bases; bases outside gene matches: 9. CDR3: CASSHNRDSWSPLHF. The CDR3 nucleotides are TGCGCCAGCAGCCACAACAGGGACAGTTGGTCACCCCTCCACTTT.

The genes are TRBV5-1 and TRBJ2-5; D remains ambiguous. The CDR3 covers 14 residues. Deletions cut 0 bases from V and 5 bases from J, with 11 bases between. Germline V gene data show CDR1 as SGHRS and CDR2 as YFSETQ. CDR3 DNA sequence: TGCGCCAGCAGCTTGGACAGTTCGTGGGAGACCCAGTACTTC. Protein sequence: CASSLDSSWETQYF.

The V and J genes are TRBV4-2 and TRBJ2-7, with D unclear. The CDR3 spans 16 residues. Germline V CDR1 and CDR2: LGHNA, YNFKEQ. Deletions cut 0 bases from V and 4 bases from J, with 16 bases between. The DNA for the CDR3 is TGTGCCAGCAGCCAAGAGGAAGGCGGCGAGTATTACGAGCAGTACTTC. It encodes CASSQEEGGEYYEQYF.

The chain links TRBV7-2 to TRBJ1-2; weak D call: TRBD1 (6 bases). This CDR3 contains 16 residues. Germline assignment: CDR1 SGHTA and CDR2 FQGNSA. Trimming cost V 5 bases and J 2 bases, with 18 bases left between them. The CDR3 DNA is TGTGCCAGCAGCCAGAACGGGGGGGCTCTGAACTATGGCTACACCTTC. Amino acids: CASSQNGGALNYGYTF.

This rearrangement joins TRBV14 to TRBJ2-5; D may be TRBD1 (5 bases). In germline, CDR1 is SGHDN, CDR2 FVKESK. V was cut by 1 base and J by 5 bases, with 14 bases left in between. This CDR3 comprises 15 residues. The CDR3 sequence is CASSQAKGPGETQYF. The CDR3 bases are TGTGCCAGCAGCCAAGCTAAGGGGCCCGGGGAGACCCAGTACTTC.

The chain is built from TRBV4-2 and TRBJ2-2, with 10 bases that match TRBD2. The CDR3 totals 19 residues. Germline V gene data show CDR1 as LGHNA and CDR2 as YNFKEQ. Trimming took 1 base from V and 3 from J; bases not matched to a gene: 11. The CDR3 region is CASSQALGLAKDHTGELFF. DNA of the CDR3: TGTGCCAGCAGCCAAGCATTGGGACTAGCGAAGGACCACACCGGGGAGCTGTTTTTT.

J is TRBJ2-5 and V is TRBV28; 9 bases agree with TRBD2. The CDR3 has 15 residues. The germline V gene has CDR1 MDHEN and CDR2 SYDVKM. The J segment lost 5 bases and the V segment lost 1 base, leaving 5 bases of the junction unmatched. The CDR3 region has the DNA TGTGCCAGCAGTTTATTTCCTAGCGGGGCTGAGACCCAGTACTTC. Protein product: CASSLFPSGAETQYF.

The chain combines TRBV2 with TRBJ1-1; 9 positions match TRBD1. Losses at the gene ends were 5 bases for V and 7 bases for J; bases not matched to a gene: 2. Germline CDR1 reads SNHLY; CDR2 reads FYNNEI. The CDR3 spans 12 residues. In nucleotides, the CDR3 is TGTGCCAGCAGTACGACAGGGGGTGAAGCTTTCTTT. Encoded protein: CASSTTGGEAFF.

The chain joins TRBV27 to TRBJ2-5; D possibly corresponds to TRBD2 (6 bases). This CDR3 is 13 amino acids long. V dropped 3 bases and J dropped 4 bases, with 9 bases sitting between them. The germline CDR1 and CDR2 sequences are MNHEY and SMNVEV (reference sequence). The CDR3 DNA reads TGTGCCAGCAGTTTTATCGGGGGAGAGACCCAGTACTTC. Amino acids: CASSFIGGETQYF.

Details on this clone: At one end the junction does not follow the germline gene, possibly because of a read error. The V and J genes are TRBV6-5 and TRBJ2-7; D unresolved. The germline V gene has CDR1 MNHEY and CDR2 SVGAGI. CDR3 length: 15 amino acids. The CDR3 DNA is TGTGCCAGCAGTTACTCGGGCCTGGGTGTCCGCGAGCAGTGCTTC. This encodes CASSYSGLGVREQCF.